Sequencing of this T cell receptor (beta chain) was carried out in a study of blood T cells in healthy people across ages. V was cut by 2 bases and J by 6 bases, with 18 bases left in between. The CDR3 length is 16 residues. Germline CDR1 reads MNHEY; CDR2 reads SMNVEV (reference sequence). This clonotype turned up a few times. Its antigen is unidentified. Overall study findings and caveats: While age rose, TCR beta diversity per million T cells dropped in a roughly linear way. Naive T cell percentage and TCR beta diversity correlated strongly. PBMCs were not sorted, which prevented a conclusive comparison of naive versus antigen-experienced cells.

A second about 6 to 12 cycle PCR used barcoded and J-beta primers. The study obtained at least 3 million CDR3-containing paired-end reads from every sample. Via MiXCR, TCRdb re-called the 5' RACE reads, giving one row per CDR3 protein. The sample holds roughly 1.9 million distinct CDR3 sequences; 30% to 40% are singletons and the top ten take 23%. Sequences were obtained from blood. This receptor was obtained from a human donor in good health. V usage is TRBV27 and J usage is TRBJ2-3; D tentatively fits TRBD1 or TRBD2 (5 bases each). The CDR3 spells CASSLAVGDIQDTQYF. CDR3 sequence (DNA): TGTGCCAGCAGTTTAGCGGTGGGGGATATTCAGGATACGCAGTATTTT.